The 6 T cell receptor beta chains below all came from one sample that was sequenced in a study of cytomegalovirus exposure and HLA in healthy donors. The PCR had 60 Vbeta and 13 Jbeta primers. Produced via immunoSEQ multiplex PCR; TCRdb's table is partial and in-frame only. The sample contains 100,000 to 150,000 clones, around 80% of which appear only once. Sequencing was performed on PBMCs. The receptors were gathered from a man aged 18 to 30 in good health and CMV-seronegative.

This clone was seen once. The chain has TRBV20-1 and TRBJ1-2; no reliable D call. From germline, CDR1 is DFQATT and CDR2 SNEGSKA (reference sequence). The V gene lost 3 bases and the J gene lost 9 bases, with 11 bases spanning the gap. The CDR3 length is 11 residues. The CDR3 DNA sequence: TGCAGTGCTAGTGGGAGGCTAAGCTACACCTTC. It specifies CSASGRLSYTF.

The chain's CDR3 is CASRQGQKFYYEQYF. The CDR3 DNA reads as TGTGCCAGCAGACAAGGACAAAAGTTCTATTACGAGCAGTACTTC. The chain recombines TRBV6-5 with TRBJ2-5; perhaps TRBD1 as D (5 bases). The J call may be incorrect, as the DNA end agrees better with TRBJ2-7. CDR3 size: 15 residues. CDR1 and CDR2 (germline): MNHEY, SVGAGI.

The chain is built from TRBV6-5 and TRBJ2-3, with D possibly TRBD1 on 5 matching bases. The length of the CDR3 is 15 residues. Between the trimmed V and J ends, which lost 3 bases and 0 bases, there was a span of 10 bases. Germline CDR1 reads MNHEY; CDR2 reads SVGAGI. The CDR3 spells CASSYRGVSTDTQYF. The CDR3 DNA sequence: TGTGCCAGCAGTTATAGGGGCGTGAGCACAGATACGCAGTATTTT.

The gene calls are TRBV30 and TRBJ2-5; 12 bases match TRBD2. Germline values: CDR1 GTSNPN, CDR2 SVGIG (reference sequence). Losses at the gene ends were 6 bases for V and 4 bases for J; bases not matched to a gene: 3. This CDR3 region has 13 residues. CDR3: CACGLAGLETQYF. The DNA for the CDR3 is TGTGCCTGCGGACTAGCGGGACTAGAGACCCAGTACTTC.

This sequence joins TRBV5-1 and TRBJ2-7, with D hard to call. The CDR3 length is 13 residues. Between the trimmed V and J ends, which lost 0 bases and 3 bases, there was a span of 7 bases. From germline, CDR1 is SGHRS and CDR2 YFSETQ. The CDR3 protein is CASSLDRVYEQYF. In nucleotides, the CDR3 is TGCGCCAGCAGCTTGGACCGGGTCTACGAGCAGTACTTC.

This chain links TRBV30 with TRBJ2-5; no clear D gene. In germline, CDR1 is GTSNPN, CDR2 SVGIG (reference sequence). Trimming cost V 5 bases and J 2 bases, with 12 bases left between them. This CDR3 contains 13 residues. CDR3 protein: CAWSEQLQETQYF. The CDR3 DNA sequence: TGTGCCTGGTCGGAACAGCTGCAAGAGACCCAGTACTTC.